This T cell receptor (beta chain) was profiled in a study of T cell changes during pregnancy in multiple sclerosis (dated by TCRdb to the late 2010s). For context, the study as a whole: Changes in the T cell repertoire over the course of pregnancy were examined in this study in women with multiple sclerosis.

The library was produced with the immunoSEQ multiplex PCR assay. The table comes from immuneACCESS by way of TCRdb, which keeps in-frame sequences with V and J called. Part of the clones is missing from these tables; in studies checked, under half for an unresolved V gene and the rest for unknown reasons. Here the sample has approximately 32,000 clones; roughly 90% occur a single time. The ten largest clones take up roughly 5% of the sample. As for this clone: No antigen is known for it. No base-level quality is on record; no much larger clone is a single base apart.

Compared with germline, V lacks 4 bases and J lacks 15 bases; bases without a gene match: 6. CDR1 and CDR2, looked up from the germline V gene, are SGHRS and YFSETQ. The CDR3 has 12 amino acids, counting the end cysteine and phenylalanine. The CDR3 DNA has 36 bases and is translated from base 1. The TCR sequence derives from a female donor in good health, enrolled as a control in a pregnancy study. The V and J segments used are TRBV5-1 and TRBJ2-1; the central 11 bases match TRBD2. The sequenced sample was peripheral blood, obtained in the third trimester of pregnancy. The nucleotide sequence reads TGCGCCAGCAGCCAGACTAGCGGGAAGGCGTTCTTC. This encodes CASSQTSGKAFF.